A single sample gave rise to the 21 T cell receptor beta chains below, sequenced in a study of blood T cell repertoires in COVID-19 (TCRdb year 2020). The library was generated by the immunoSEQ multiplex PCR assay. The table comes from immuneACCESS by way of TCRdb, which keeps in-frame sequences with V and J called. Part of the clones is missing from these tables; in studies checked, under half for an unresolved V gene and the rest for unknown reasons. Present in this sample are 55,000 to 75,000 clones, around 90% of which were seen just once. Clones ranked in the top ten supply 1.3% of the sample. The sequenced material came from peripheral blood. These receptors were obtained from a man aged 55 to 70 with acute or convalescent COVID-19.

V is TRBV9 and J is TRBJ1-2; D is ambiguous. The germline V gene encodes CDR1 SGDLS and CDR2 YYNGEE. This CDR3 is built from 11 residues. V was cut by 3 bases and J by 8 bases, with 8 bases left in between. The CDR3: CASSGGKGYTF. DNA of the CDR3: TGTGCCAGCAGCGGAGGTAAAGGCTACACCTTC.

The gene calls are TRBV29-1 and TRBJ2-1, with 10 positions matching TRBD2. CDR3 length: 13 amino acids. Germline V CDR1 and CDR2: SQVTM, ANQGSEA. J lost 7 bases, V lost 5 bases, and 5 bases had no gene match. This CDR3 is CSVLAGAVNEQFF. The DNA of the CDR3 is TGCAGCGTTCTAGCGGGGGCGGTGAATGAGCAGTTCTTC.

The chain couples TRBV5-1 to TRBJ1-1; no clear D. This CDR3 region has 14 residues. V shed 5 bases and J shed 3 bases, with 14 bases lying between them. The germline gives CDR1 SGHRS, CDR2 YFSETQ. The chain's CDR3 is CASSPVRVDTEAFF. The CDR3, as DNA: TGCGCCAGCAGTCCGGTGCGGGTCGACACTGAAGCTTTCTTT.

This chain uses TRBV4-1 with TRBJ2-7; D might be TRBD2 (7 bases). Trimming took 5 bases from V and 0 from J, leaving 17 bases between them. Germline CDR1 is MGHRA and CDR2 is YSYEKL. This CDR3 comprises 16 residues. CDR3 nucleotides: TGCGCCAGCAGCTCCCGGGCGGGGGCCCTCTCCTACGAGCAGTACTTC. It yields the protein CASSSRAGALSYEQYF.

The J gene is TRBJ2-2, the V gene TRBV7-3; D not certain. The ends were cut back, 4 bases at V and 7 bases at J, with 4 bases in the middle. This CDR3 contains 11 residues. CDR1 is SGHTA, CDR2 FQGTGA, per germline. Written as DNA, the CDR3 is TGTGCCAGCAGCTCAGGCGGGGAGCTGTTTTTT. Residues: CASSSGGELFF.

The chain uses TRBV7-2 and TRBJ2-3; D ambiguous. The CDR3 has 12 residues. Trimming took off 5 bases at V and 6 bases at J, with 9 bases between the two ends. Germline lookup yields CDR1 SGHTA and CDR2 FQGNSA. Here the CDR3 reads CASSPTMDTQYF. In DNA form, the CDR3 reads TGTGCCAGCAGCCCAACTATGGATACGCAGTATTTT.

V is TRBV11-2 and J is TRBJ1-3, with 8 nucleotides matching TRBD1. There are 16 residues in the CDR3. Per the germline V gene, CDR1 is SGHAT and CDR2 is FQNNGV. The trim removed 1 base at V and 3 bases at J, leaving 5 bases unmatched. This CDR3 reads CASSLGGQGFGNTIYF. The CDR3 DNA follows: TGTGCCAGCAGCTTAGGTGGACAGGGCTTTGGAAACACCATATATTTT.

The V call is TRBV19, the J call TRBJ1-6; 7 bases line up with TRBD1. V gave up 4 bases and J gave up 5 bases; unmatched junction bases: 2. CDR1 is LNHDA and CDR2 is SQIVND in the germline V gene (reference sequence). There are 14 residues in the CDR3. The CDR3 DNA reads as TGTGCCAGTAGTAACGACAGGGATAATTCACCCCTCCACTTT. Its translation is CASSNDRDNSPLHF.

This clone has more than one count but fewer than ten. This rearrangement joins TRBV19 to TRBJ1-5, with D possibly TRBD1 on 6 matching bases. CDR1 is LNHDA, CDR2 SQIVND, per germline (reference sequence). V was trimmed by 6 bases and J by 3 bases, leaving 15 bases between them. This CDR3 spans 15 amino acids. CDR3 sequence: CASSASGGYNQPQHF. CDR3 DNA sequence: TGTGCCAGTAGCGCCTCGGGGGGCTACAATCAGCCCCAGCATTTT.

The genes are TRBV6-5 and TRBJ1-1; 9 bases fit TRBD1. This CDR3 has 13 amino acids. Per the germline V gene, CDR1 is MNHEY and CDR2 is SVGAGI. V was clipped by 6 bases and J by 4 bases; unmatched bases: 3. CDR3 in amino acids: CASSDRGGTEAFF. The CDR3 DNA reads TGTGCCAGCAGCGACAGGGGGGGCACTGAAGCTTTCTTT.

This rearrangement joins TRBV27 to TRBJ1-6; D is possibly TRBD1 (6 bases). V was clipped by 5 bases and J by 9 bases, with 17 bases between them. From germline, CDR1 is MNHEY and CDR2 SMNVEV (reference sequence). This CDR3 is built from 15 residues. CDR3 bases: TGTGCCAGCAGTCCCCCCAGGGGTTTCTCTTCACCCCTCCACTTT. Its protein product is CASSPPRGFSSPLHF.

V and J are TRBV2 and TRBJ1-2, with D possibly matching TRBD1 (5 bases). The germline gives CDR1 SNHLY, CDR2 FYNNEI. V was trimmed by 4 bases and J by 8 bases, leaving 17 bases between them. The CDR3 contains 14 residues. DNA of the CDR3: TGTGCCAGCAGTGGAGACAGCATAGAGAGCGGCTACACCTTC. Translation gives CASSGDSIESGYTF.

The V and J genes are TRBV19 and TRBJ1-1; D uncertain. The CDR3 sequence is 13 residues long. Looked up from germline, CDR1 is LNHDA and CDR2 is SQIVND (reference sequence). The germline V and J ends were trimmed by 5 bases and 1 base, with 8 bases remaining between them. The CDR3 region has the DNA TGTGCCAGTAGTGCTAACAGGAACACTGAAGCTTTCTTT. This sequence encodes CASSANRNTEAFF.

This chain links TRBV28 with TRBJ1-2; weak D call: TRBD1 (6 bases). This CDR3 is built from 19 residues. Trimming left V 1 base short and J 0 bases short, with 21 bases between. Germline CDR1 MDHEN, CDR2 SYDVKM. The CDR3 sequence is CASSLSPLRGAGTNYGYTF. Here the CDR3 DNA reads TGTGCCAGCAGTTTATCTCCCCTCCGGGGGGCCGGCACTAACTATGGCTACACCTTC.

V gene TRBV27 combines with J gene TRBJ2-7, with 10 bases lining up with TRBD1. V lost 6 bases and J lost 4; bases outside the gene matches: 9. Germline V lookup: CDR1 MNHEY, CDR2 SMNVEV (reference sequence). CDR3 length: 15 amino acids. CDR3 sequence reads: CASSLTGGSKYEQYF. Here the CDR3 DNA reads TGTGCCAGCAGCTTGACAGGGGGCAGTAAGTACGAGCAGTACTTC.

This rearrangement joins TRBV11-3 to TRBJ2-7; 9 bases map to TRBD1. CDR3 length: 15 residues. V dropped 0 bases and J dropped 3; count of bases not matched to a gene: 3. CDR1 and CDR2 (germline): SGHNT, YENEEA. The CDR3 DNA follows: TGTGCCAGCAGCTTAGACGGGACAGGGTACTACGAGCAGTACTTC. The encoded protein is CASSLDGTGYYEQYF.

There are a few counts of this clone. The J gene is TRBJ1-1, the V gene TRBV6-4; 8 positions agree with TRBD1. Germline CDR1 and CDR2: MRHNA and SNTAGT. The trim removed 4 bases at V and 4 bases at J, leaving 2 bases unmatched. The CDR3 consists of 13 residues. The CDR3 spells CASSAGQATEAFF. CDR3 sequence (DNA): TGTGCCAGCAGTGCGGGACAGGCCACTGAAGCTTTCTTT.

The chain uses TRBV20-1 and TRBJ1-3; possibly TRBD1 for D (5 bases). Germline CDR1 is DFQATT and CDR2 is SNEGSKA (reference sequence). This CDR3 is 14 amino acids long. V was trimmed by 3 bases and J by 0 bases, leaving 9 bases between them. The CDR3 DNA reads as TGCAGTGCTAGTCGGGGGGGCTCTGGAAACACCATATATTTT. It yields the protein CSASRGGSGNTIYF.

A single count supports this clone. The CDR3 here is CASSNGVSGNTIYF. The CDR3 nucleotides read TGTGCCAGCAGCAATGGAGTCTCTGGAAACACCATATATTTT. The V gene is TRBV7-2, the J gene TRBJ1-3; D is uncertain. Germline V CDR1 and CDR2: SGHTA, FQGNSA. This CDR3 contains 14 residues. Trimming left V 5 bases short and J 0 bases short, with 8 bases between.

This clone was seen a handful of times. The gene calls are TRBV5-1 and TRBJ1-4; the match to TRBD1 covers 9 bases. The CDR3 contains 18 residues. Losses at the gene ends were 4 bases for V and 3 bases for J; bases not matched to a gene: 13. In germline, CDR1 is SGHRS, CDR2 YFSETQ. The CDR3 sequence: CASSPGDRARGANEKLFF. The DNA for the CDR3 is TGCGCCAGCAGCCCAGGGGACAGGGCCCGCGGAGCTAATGAAAAACTGTTTTTT.

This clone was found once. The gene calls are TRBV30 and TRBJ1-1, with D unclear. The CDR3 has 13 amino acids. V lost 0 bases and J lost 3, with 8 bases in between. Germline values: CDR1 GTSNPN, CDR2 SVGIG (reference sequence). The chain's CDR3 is CAWSVRGDTEAFF. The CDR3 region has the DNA TGTGCCTGGAGTGTACGGGGTGACACTGAAGCTTTCTTT.